These 26 T cell receptor beta chains originate from one sample sequenced in a study of blood T cell repertoires in COVID-19. The protocol was immunoSEQ multiplex PCR, while the TCRdb copy is restricted to in-frame clones and leaves out a portion. The sample yields fewer than 300,000 clones, 65% to 90% seen once. The source material was peripheral blood. Receptors originate from an older woman with active or convalescent COVID-19.

The J gene is TRBJ2-2, the V gene TRBV7-3; the match to TRBD1 covers 10 bases. Looked up from germline, CDR1 is SGHTA and CDR2 is FQGTGA. CDR3 length: 16 residues. V lost 5 bases, J lost 4 bases, and 7 bases stayed unmatched. CDR3 region: CASSPRQGASTGELFF. CDR3 nucleotide sequence: TGTGCCAGCAGCCCAAGACAGGGGGCGAGCACCGGGGAGCTGTTTTTT.

The rearrangement uses TRBV3-1 (or the pseudogene TRBV3-2) and TRBJ2-5; D ambiguous. Trimming shortened V by 4 bases and J by 2 bases, and 5 bases separated the two germline ends. CDR3 size: 12 residues. Germline V gene lookup returns CDR1 LGHDT and CDR2 YNNKEL (reference sequence). Written as DNA, the CDR3 is TGTGCCAGCAGCCTCCGTCAAGAGACCCAGTACTTC. It yields the protein CASSLRQETQYF.

The CDR3 reads CASSQDWGQGNEQFF. The CDR3 DNA reads as TGTGCCAGCAGCCAAGACTGGGGACAGGGGAATGAGCAGTTCTTC. V is TRBV4-2 and J is TRBJ2-1, with 10 positions matching TRBD1. Germline CDR1 is LGHNA and CDR2 is YNFKEQ. The CDR3 has 15 residues. The ends lost 0 bases at V and 7 bases at J; junction bases unmatched: 3.

V usage is TRBV28 and J usage is TRBJ2-6, with a tentative D call TRBD1 (6 bases). The CDR3 is 17 residues long. The V gene's germline CDR1 is MDHEN and CDR2 SYDVKM. V lost 8 bases, J lost 0 bases, and 17 bases lay in between. CDR3 residues: CASGKTGRNSGANVLTF. Written as DNA, the CDR3 is TGTGCCAGCGGAAAGACAGGTCGCAACTCTGGGGCCAACGTCCTGACTTTC.

The J gene is TRBJ2-3, the V gene TRBV7-2; D possibly corresponds to TRBD2 (5 bases). Trimming removed 0 bases from V and 3 bases from J, with 10 bases in between. Germline CDR1 SGHTA, CDR2 FQGNSA. This CDR3 is built from 15 residues. The CDR3: CASSLAGADTDTQYF. As DNA, the CDR3 is TGTGCCAGCAGCTTAGCGGGAGCTGATACAGATACGCAGTATTTT.

V gene TRBV9 combines with J gene TRBJ2-3; D uncertain. V lost 0 bases and J lost 4, with 12 bases in between. The CDR3 runs 15 residues. In germline, CDR1 is SGDLS, CDR2 YYNGEE. CDR3 sequence: CASSVGAKTPDTQYF. The CDR3 bases are TGTGCCAGCAGCGTAGGCGCTAAAACCCCAGATACGCAGTATTTT.

The chain combines TRBV7-9 with TRBJ1-5; 9 bases map to TRBD1. The V and J ends lost 6 bases and 4 bases, in that order; junction bases with no gene match: 4. CDR3 length: 14 amino acids. Germline values: CDR1 SEHNR, CDR2 FQNEAQ (reference sequence). This CDR3 is CASSTGQGNQPQHF. The CDR3, as DNA: TGTGCCAGCAGTACGGGACAGGGTAATCAGCCCCAGCATTTT.

The V gene is TRBV6-5, the J gene TRBJ1-3; 8 bases fit TRBD1. V dropped 8 bases and J dropped 4; count of bases not matched to a gene: 10. The germline V gene has CDR1 MNHEY and CDR2 SVGAGI. The CDR3 spans 15 residues. DNA of the CDR3: TGTGCCAGCTCGCCCCCCGGGACAGGAGGAAACACCATATATTTT. Translation: CASSPPGTGGNTIYF.

The rearrangement joins TRBV6-4 to TRBJ2-2; no clear D. V was shortened by 2 bases and J by 4 bases, with 8 bases between the two germline ends. The CDR3 is 14 residues long. Germline-derived CDR1 and CDR2 are MRHNA and SNTAGT. The CDR3 bases are TGTGCCAGCAGTGACGTCCCTAGCACCGGGGAGCTGTTTTTT. This sequence encodes CASSDVPSTGELFF.

This clone was observed a single time. This sample also contains other DNA sequences that code for the same CDR3. This chain uses TRBV9 with TRBJ1-4; D remains unclear. The CDR3 totals 15 residues. V shed 0 bases and J shed 0 bases, with 6 bases lying between them. Germline CDR1 reads SGDLS; CDR2 reads YYNGEE. This CDR3 reads CASSVGGATNEKLFF. The CDR3 coding sequence is TGTGCCAGCAGCGTAGGAGGAGCAACTAATGAAAAACTGTTTTTT.

The CDR3: CASSDGGGYTF. The CDR3 DNA is TGTGCCAGCAGTGACGGGGGAGGCTACACCTTC. The rearrangement uses TRBV2 and TRBJ1-2; maybe TRBD1 (5 bases). This CDR3 spans 11 amino acids. V was cut by 3 bases and J by 8 bases, with 7 bases left in between. CDR1 and CDR2 from the germline V gene are SNHLY and FYNNEI.

The chain employs TRBV27 and TRBJ1-4, with a weak D call TRBD1 (6 bases). The CDR3 contains 14 residues. The V end lost 4 bases, the J end lost 8 bases, and 14 bases lay between the germline ends. Germline values: CDR1 MNHEY, CDR2 SMNVEV (reference sequence). The CDR3 DNA follows: TGTGCCAGCAGTTCTCCTCTTAGGGGGGAAAAACTGTTTTTT. Its translation is CASSSPLRGEKLFF.

CDR3 in amino acids: CASSYLPTERNTEAFF. DNA for the CDR3: TGTGCCAGCAGTTACTTACCGACAGAAAGGAACACTGAAGCTTTCTTT. The chain uses TRBV6-5 and TRBJ1-1; D is possibly TRBD1 (5 bases). The germline V gene encodes CDR1 MNHEY and CDR2 SVGAGI. V was trimmed by 1 base and J by 1 base, leaving 13 bases between them. The CDR3 has 16 residues.

The chain has TRBV3-1 (or the pseudogene TRBV3-2) and TRBJ2-2, with 9 positions matching TRBD2. V lost 4 bases, J lost 2 bases, and 5 bases stayed unmatched. Germline V gene lookup returns CDR1 LGHDT and CDR2 YNNKEL (reference sequence). CDR3 length: 16 residues. CDR3 nucleotides: TGTGCCAGCAGCCCAGTAGCGGGGGACAACACCGGGGAGCTGTTTTTT. Its translation is CASSPVAGDNTGELFF.

The chain combines TRBV30 with TRBJ2-7; TRBD2 is a possible D gene (5 bases). Trimming left V 6 bases short and J 5 bases short, with 23 bases between. The CDR3 consists of 15 residues. Per the germline V gene, CDR1 is GTSNPN and CDR2 is SVGIG (reference sequence). The CDR3 DNA reads as TGTGCCTGCAGGAGTCTGGGAAGAGGACTTGACGAGCAGTACTTC. It encodes CACRSLGRGLDEQYF.

A note on this clone: The sample contains more than one DNA sequence encoding this CDR3. The V gene is TRBV4-1, the J gene TRBJ2-7; 9 bases agree with TRBD1. This CDR3 is built from 14 residues. The germline V gene has CDR1 MGHRA and CDR2 YSYEKL. The ends lost 4 bases at V and 2 bases at J; junction bases unmatched: 3. In DNA form, the CDR3 reads TGCGCCAGCAGCCCCGACAGGGGGGCCTACGAGCAGTACTTC. It yields the protein CASSPDRGAYEQYF.

This chain joins TRBV7-2 and TRBJ2-1, with D possibly matching TRBD2 (6 bases). V lost 2 bases and J lost 6, with 11 bases in between. Per the germline V gene, CDR1 is SGHTA and CDR2 is FQGNSA. There are 14 residues in the CDR3. CDR3 region: CASSLPGLLNEQFF. The CDR3 DNA reads as TGTGCCAGCAGCTTACCGGGACTCCTCAATGAGCAGTTCTTC.

The chain is built from TRBV4-2 and TRBJ2-1; weak D call: TRBD2 (5 bases). The CDR3 is 15 amino acids. The germline V gene has CDR1 LGHNA and CDR2 YNFKEQ. Trimming took 4 bases from V and 9 from J, leaving 19 bases between them. The CDR3 is CASSRRGSGHAEQFF. The CDR3 region has the DNA TGTGCCAGCAGCCGCCGAGGGAGTGGCCACGCTGAGCAGTTCTTC.

The rearrangement uses TRBV6-5 and TRBJ1-2; 12 nucleotides match TRBD1. The germline V gene encodes CDR1 MNHEY and CDR2 SVGAGI. The ends lost 2 bases at V and 6 bases at J; junction bases unmatched: 4. This CDR3 contains 15 residues. CDR3 nucleotides: TGTGCCAGCAGTTACCCGGGACAGGGGGCGGATGGCTACACCTTC. Its protein product is CASSYPGQGADGYTF.

The rearrangement links TRBV11-1 to TRBJ2-7; D unclear. Germline V gives CDR1 SGHAT, CDR2 FQDESV (reference sequence). CDR3 length equals 14 residues. Trimming removed 1 base at V and 2 bases at J, with 9 bases between. CDR3 DNA sequence: TGTGCCAGCAGCTTAGACCGGCGGCCCTACGAGCAGTACTTC. Its protein is CASSLDRRPYEQYF.

The genes are TRBV7-9 and TRBJ2-2; TRBD1 matches at 7 bases. From germline, CDR1 is SEHNR and CDR2 FQNEAQ (reference sequence). The CDR3 covers 12 residues. The junction had 3 bases not matched to a gene; V was cut back by 5 bases and J by 9 bases. DNA of the CDR3: TGTGCCAGCAGCCGGGGACAGTGGGAGCTGTTTTTT. Encoded protein: CASSRGQWELFF.

The rearrangement links TRBV2 to TRBJ2-7, with 10 positions matching TRBD2. The CDR3 contains 16 residues. V lost 6 bases, J lost 3 bases, and 11 bases stayed unmatched. Germline V CDR1 and CDR2: SNHLY, FYNNEI. The CDR3 loop is CASSDRVAGGFYEQYF. DNA of the CDR3: TGTGCCAGCAGCGACCGGGTAGCGGGGGGCTTCTACGAGCAGTACTTC.

The V gene is TRBV5-1, the J gene TRBJ1-1; maybe TRBD1 (6 bases). Trimming left V 2 bases short and J 1 base short, with 15 bases between. The CDR3 contains 16 residues. Germline V gene sequence: CDR1 SGHRS, CDR2 YFSETQ. DNA of the CDR3: TGCGCCAGCAGCTTTGACCGACAGGCAAAGAACACTGAAGCTTTCTTT. Amino acids: CASSFDRQAKNTEAFF. Full variable domain (outside the CDR3, taken from reference TRBV5-1 and TRBJ1-1): KAGVTQTPRYLIKTRGQQVTLSCSPISGHRSVSWYQQTPGQGLQFLFEYFSETQRNKGNFPGRFSGRQFSNSRSEMNVSTLELGDSALYLCASSFDRQAKNTEAFFGQGTRLTVV.

A remark on this clone: A read error may produce the germline difference seen at one junction end. V and J are TRBV7-7 and TRBJ2-7; 10 bases agree with TRBD2. The length of the CDR3 is 18 residues. Germline loops: CDR1 SSHAT, CDR2 FNYEAQ (reference sequence). The CDR3 nucleotides read TGTGCTAGCAGCTTAGAGGCTATGGATAGCGGGGGGCCTAACGAGCAGTACTTC. Residues: CASSLEAMDSGGPNEQYF.

CDR3 region: CASSQDARQEPSGNTIYF. CDR3 coding DNA: TGTGCCAGCAGCCAGGACGCGAGACAGGAACCTTCTGGAAACACCATATATTTT. The chain links TRBV7-9 to TRBJ1-3; weak D call: TRBD1 (6 bases). The V gene lost 5 bases and the J gene lost 1 base, with 21 bases spanning the gap. The CDR3 contains 18 residues. The germline V gene has CDR1 SEHNR and CDR2 FQNEAQ (reference sequence). Combining the CDR3 with reference TRBV7-9 and TRBJ1-3 gives the whole variable domain DTGVSQNPRHKITKRGQNVTFRCDPISEHNRLYWYRQTLGQGPEFLTYFQNEAQLEKSRLLSDRFSAERPKGSFSTLEIQRTEQGDSAMYLCASSQDARQEPSGNTIYFGEGSWLTVV.

This clone was counted a few times. This chain connects TRBV9 to TRBJ1-4; no clear D gene. CDR1 is SGDLS, CDR2 YYNGEE, per germline. There are 16 residues in the CDR3. Trimming pared 0 bases from V and 0 bases from J, leaving 9 bases between. CDR3 coding DNA: TGTGCCAGCAGCGTAGGTCGGAGGGCAACTAATGAAAAACTGTTTTTT. Protein sequence: CASSVGRRATNEKLFF.